The sequence of this T cell receptor beta chain was determined in a study of early T cells in non-severe SARS-CoV-2 infection. Germline V CDR1 and CDR2: DFQATT, SNEGSKA (reference sequence). Losses at the gene ends were 7 bases for V and 3 bases for J; bases not matched to a gene: 13. The length of the CDR3 is 15 residues. This clonotype was found many times. Its matching antigen is unknown. General study points: CD4 and private specificities were missed by VDJdb matching, which favored anti-spike CD8 responses.

MiXCR, run by TCRdb on the 5' RACE reads, gives a single entry per CDR3 protein. The sample includes around 58,000 distinct CDR3 sequences, 14% to 15% of them seen just once. The chain has TRBV20-1 and TRBJ2-7; TRBD1 agrees at 9 bases. This specimen was whole blood, taken at baseline. The receptor was derived from an adult who was a healthcare worker with PCR-confirmed SARS-CoV-2 infection or an uninfected control (not recorded which). The CDR3 protein is CSVNPTGTGIYEQYF. CDR3 coding DNA: TGCAGTGTCAACCCCACCGGGACAGGGATCTACGAGCAGTACTTC.